These T cell receptor beta chains were read from a single sample in a study of T cell repertoires in cytomegalovirus infection. Their cognate antigens are unknown. Each CDR3 protein gets one entry after TCRdb re-called the reads with MiXCR. The data hold about a million distinct CDR3 sequences, with under 40% observed a single time. Source: cultured CD8+ T cells from PBMCs, taken from culture after CMV antigen stimulation. These receptors all come from a human donor in good health (CMV status not recorded). Some clones in this sample may be carry-over from other donors' samples. CDR3s include the opening cysteine and the closing phenylalanine or tryptophan. A D gene is named only where the DNA matches it firmly. Not every row has a clone size; where given, it reads once, few, many or a size class.

TRBJ1-1 | . | TRBV7-9 | few | TGTGCCAGCAGCTTAGAAGGGTTCCGCGCTGAAGCTTTCTTT | CASSLEGFRAEAFF
TRBJ1-2 | TRBD1 | TRBV6-1 | many | TGTGCCAGCAGTCCCAGGGGGGCCAACTATGGCTACACCTTC | CASSPRGANYGYTF
TRBJ1-5 | . | TRBV6-5 | few | TGTGCCAGCAGTTACAGGAGCAATCAGCCCCAGCATTTT | CASSYRSNQPQHF
TRBJ1-2 | . | TRBV6-8 | . | TGTGCCAGCAGTTACTCCGGCGCACAGGGATCTGGCTACACCTTC | CASSYSGAQGSGYTF
TRBJ1-6 | . | TRBV4-1 | few | TGCGCCAGCAGCCAAGTTAGTTTGGCGAGAGATTCACCCCTCCACTTT | CASSQVSLARDSPLHF
TRBJ2-2 | . | TRBV4-1 | . | TGCGCCAGCATGGGGCGGGGTAACACCGGGGAGCTGTTTTTT | CASMGRGNTGELFF
TRBJ2-1 | . | TRBV4-1 | . | TGCGCCAGCAGCCATCCACCCCCCGACTGGGAAGGGACCTACAATGAGCAGTTCTTC | CASSHPPPDWEGTYNEQFF
TRBJ1-5 | . | TRBV19 | . | TGTGCCAGTAGTAAGGACGAAGGGAACCAGCCCCAGCATTTT | CASSKDEGNQPQHF
TRBJ1-1 | . | TRBV29-1 | . | TGCAGCGTTGAGGGTGGCCATGAAGCTTTCTTT | CSVEGGHEAFF
TRBJ2-5 | . | TRBV7-2 | many | TGTGCCAGCAGCTTAACTGGCCGAGAGCAAGAGACCCAGTACTTC | CASSLTGREQETQYF
TRBJ2-3 | . | TRBV7-2 | many | TGTGCCAGCAGCTTATCTAGCGTCAAAAGCACAGATACGCAGTATTTT | CASSLSSVKSTDTQYF
TRBJ1-1 | . | TRBV5-6 | few | TGTGCCAGCTCCCCCGGGGGGTGGAACACTGAAGCTTTCTTT | CASSPGGWNTEAFF
TRBJ2-1 | TRBD1 | TRBV5-1 | . | TGCGCCAGCAGCTACCGGGACAGACTCTACAATGAGCAGTTCTTC | CASSYRDRLYNEQFF
TRBJ2-1 | TRBD2 | TRBV4-2 | few | TGTGCCAGCAGCCAAGAAGGTGCGATGGGAGCGGGGCCCTACAATGAGCAGTTCTTC | CASSQEGAMGAGPYNEQFF
TRBJ1-1 | . | TRBV6-1 | . | TGTGCCAGTCCGGGACGGAAGAACACTGAAGCTTTCTTT | CASPGRKNTEAFF